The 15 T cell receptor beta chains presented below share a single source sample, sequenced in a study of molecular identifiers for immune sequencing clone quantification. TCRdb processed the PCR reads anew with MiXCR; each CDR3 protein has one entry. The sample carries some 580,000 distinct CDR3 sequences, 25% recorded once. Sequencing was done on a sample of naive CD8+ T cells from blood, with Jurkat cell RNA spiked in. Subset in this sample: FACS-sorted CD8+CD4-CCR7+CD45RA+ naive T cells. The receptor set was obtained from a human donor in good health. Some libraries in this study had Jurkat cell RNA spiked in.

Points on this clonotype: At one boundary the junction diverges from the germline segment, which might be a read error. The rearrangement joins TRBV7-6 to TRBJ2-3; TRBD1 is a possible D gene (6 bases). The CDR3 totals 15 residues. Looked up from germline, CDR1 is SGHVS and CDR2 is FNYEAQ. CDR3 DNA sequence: TGTGCCAGCAGCCCTGGGACAAGCCGTACAGATACGCAGTTTTTT. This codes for CASSPGTSRTDTQFF. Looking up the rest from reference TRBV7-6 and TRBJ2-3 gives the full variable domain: GAGVSQSPRYKVTKRGQDVALRCDPISGHVSLYWYRQALGQGPEFLTYFNYEAQQDKSGLPNDRFSAERPEGSISTLTIQRTEQRDSAMYRCASSPGTSRTDTQFFGPGTRLTVL.

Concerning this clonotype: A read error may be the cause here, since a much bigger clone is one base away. The CDR3 DNA reads as TGTGCCAGCAGCCCTCCACAGGGGGCGGGAGATACGCAGTATTTT. It yields the protein CASSPPQGAGDTQYF. The V call is TRBV7-2, the J call TRBJ2-3; 9 nucleotides agree with TRBD1. This CDR3 spans 15 amino acids. Unmatched junction bases numbered 8, after V lost 5 bases and J lost 5 bases. Germline V lookup: CDR1 SGHTA, CDR2 FQGNSA.

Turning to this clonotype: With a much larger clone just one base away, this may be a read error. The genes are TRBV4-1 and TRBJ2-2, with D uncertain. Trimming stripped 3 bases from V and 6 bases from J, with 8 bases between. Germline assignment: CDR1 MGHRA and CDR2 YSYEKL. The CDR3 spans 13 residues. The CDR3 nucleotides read TGCGCCAGCAGCCATCCAGCCGCCGGGGAGCTGTTTTTT. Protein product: CASSHPAAGELFF.

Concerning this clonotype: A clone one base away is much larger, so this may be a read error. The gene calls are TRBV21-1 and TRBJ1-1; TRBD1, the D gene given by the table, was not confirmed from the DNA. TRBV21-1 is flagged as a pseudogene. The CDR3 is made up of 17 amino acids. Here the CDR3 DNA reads TGTGCCAGCAGCAAATACCCGGGGGATTTCTTCAACACTGAAGCTTTCTTT. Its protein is CASSKYPGDFFNTEAFF.

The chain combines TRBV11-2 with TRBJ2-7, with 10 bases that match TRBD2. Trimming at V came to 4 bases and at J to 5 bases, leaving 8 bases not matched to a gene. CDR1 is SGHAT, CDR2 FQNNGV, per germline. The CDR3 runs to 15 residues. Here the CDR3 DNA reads TGTGCCAGCAGCTCTCTCGCTAGCGGGAGAGACGAGCAGTACTTC. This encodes CASSSLASGRDEQYF.

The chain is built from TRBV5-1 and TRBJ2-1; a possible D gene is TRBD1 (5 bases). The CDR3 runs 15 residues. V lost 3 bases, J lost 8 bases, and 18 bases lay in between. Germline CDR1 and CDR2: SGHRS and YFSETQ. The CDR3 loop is CASSSDTPFFDEQFF. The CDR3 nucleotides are TGCGCCAGCAGCTCGGACACCCCCTTCTTTGATGAGCAGTTCTTC.

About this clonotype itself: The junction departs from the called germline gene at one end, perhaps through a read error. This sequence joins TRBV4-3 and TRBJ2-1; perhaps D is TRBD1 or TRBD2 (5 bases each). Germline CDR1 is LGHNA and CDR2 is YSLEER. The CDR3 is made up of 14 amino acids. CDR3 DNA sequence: TGCACCAGCAGCCCGACGGGACCGGCGAATGAGCAGTTCTTC. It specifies CTSSPTGPANEQFF.

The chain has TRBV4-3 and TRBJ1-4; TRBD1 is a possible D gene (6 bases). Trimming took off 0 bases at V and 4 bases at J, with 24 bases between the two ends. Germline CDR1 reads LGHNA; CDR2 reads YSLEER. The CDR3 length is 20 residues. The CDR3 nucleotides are TGCGCCAGCAGCCAAGATGGCCATCTACGGACAGCAGGTTATAATGAAAAACTGTTTTTT. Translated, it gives CASSQDGHLRTAGYNEKLFF.

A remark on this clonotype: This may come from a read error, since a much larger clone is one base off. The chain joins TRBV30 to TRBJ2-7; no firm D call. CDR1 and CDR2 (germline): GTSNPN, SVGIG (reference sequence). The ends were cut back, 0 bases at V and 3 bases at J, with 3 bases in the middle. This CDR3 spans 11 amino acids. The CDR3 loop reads CAWSVYYEQYF. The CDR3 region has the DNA TGTGCCTGGAGTGTCTACTACGAGCAGTACTTC.

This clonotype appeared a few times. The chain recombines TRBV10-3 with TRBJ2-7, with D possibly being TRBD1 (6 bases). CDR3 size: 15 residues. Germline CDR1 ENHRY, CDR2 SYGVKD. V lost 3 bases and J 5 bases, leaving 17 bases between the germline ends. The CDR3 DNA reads TGTGCCATCAGTGACCCTGCAGGGGTGCTCCACGAGCAGTACTTC. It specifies CAISDPAGVLHEQYF.

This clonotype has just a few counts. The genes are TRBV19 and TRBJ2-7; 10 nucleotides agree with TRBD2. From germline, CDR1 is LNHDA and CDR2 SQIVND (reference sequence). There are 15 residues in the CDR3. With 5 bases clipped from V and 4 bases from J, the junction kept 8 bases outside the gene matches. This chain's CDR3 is CASSSSSGSTYEQYF. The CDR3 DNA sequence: TGTGCCAGTAGTTCGTCTAGCGGGAGTACTTACGAGCAGTACTTC.

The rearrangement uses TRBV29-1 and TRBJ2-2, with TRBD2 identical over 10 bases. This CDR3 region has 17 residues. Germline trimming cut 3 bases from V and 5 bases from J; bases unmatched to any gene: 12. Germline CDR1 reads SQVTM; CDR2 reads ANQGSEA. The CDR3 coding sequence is TGCAGCGTTGAGGGTACTAGCGGGGATGCAACTACCGGGGAGCTGTTTTTT. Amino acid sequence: CSVEGTSGDATTGELFF.

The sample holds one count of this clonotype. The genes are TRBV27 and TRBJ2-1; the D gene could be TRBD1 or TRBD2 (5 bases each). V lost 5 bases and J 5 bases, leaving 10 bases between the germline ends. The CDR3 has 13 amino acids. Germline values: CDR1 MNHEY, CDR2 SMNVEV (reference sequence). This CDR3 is CASSGTGNNEQFF. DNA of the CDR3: TGTGCCAGCAGTGGGACCGGGAACAATGAGCAGTTCTTC.

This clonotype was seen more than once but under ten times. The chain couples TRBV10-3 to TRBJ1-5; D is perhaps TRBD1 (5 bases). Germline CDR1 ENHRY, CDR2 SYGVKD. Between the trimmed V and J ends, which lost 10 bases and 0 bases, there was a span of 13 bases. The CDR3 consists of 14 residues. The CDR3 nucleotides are TGTGCCACTTCAGGGACTGATAGCAATCAGCCCCAGCATTTT. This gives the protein CATSGTDSNQPQHF.

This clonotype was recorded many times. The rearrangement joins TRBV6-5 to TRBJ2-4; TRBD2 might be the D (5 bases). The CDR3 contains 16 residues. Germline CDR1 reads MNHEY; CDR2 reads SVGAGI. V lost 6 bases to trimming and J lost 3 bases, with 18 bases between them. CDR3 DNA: TGTGCCAGCAGCCCCGCCGGGGTATGGGGCAAAAACATTCAGTACTTC. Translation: CASSPAGVWGKNIQYF.